The 3 T cell receptor beta chains below all came from one sample that was sequenced in a study of T cell changes during pregnancy in multiple sclerosis (dated by TCRdb to between 2017 and 2020). The library was produced with the immunoSEQ multiplex PCR assay. Not all clones reach the TCRdb copy of this immuneACCESS table, which keeps in-frame sequences only. Checked studies attribute under half of the gap to unresolved V genes and leave the rest unexplained. The sample contains 60,000 or so clones, about 89% of them found a single time. The ten largest clones capture about 2.3% of the sample. The starting material was peripheral blood, obtained in the first trimester of pregnancy. The source is a female donor with multiple sclerosis, enrolled in a pregnancy study.

V usage is TRBV2 and J usage is TRBJ1-2; D is unresolved. The CDR3 is 13 amino acids. Germline V gene data show CDR1 as SNHLY and CDR2 as FYNNEI. Trimming removed 7 bases at V and 8 bases at J, with 17 bases between. The chain's CDR3 is CASTWRASGGYTF. CDR3 DNA sequence: TGTGCCAGCACTTGGAGGGCTTCTGGGGGCTACACCTTC.

The J gene is TRBJ2-3, the V gene TRBV11-3, with TRBD1 matching over 7 bases. Germline CDR1 SGHNT, CDR2 YENEEA. J was trimmed by 4 bases and V by 1 base; bases with no gene match: 5. The CDR3 extends over 15 amino acids. The CDR3 DNA reads as TGTGCCAGCAGCTTAGTCGGTCAGGGGGCAGATACGCAGTATTTT. It yields the protein CASSLVGQGADTQYF.

This chain links TRBV29-1 with TRBJ1-1; no firm D call. V lost 7 bases to trimming and J lost 2 bases, with 11 bases between them. The CDR3 sequence is 12 residues long. Per the germline V gene, CDR1 is SQVTM and CDR2 is ANQGSEA. The CDR3 nucleotides read TGCAGCGCCCGGGAGAGTAACACTGAAGCTTTCTTT. Translated, it gives CSARESNTEAFF.